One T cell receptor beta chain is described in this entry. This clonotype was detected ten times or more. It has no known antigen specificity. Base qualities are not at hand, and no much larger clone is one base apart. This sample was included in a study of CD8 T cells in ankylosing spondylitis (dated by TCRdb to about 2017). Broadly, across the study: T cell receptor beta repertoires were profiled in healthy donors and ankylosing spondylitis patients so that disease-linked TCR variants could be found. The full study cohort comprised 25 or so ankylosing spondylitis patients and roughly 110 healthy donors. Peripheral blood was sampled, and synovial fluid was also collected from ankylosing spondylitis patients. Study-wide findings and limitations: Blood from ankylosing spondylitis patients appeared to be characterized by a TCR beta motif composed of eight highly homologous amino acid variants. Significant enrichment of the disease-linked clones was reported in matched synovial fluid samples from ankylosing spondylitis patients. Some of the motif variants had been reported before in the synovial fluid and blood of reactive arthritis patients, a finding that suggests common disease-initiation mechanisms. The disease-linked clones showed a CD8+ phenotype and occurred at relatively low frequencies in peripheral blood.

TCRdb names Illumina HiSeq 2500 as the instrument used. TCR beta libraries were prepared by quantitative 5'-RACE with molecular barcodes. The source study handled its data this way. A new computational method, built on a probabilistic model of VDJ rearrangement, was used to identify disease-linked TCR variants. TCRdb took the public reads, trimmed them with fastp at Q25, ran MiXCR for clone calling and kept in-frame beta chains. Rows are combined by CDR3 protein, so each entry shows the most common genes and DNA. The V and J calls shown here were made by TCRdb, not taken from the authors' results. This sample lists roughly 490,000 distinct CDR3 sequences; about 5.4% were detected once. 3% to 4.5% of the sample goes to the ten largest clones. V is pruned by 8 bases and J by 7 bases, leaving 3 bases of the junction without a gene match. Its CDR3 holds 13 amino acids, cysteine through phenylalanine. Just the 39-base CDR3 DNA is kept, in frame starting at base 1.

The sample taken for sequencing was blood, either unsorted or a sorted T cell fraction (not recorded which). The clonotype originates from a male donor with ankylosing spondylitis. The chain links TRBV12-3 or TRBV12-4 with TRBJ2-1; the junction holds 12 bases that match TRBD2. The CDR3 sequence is CASGTSGRNEQFF. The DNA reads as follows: TGTGCCAGCGGTACTAGCGGGAGGAATGAGCAGTTCTTC.